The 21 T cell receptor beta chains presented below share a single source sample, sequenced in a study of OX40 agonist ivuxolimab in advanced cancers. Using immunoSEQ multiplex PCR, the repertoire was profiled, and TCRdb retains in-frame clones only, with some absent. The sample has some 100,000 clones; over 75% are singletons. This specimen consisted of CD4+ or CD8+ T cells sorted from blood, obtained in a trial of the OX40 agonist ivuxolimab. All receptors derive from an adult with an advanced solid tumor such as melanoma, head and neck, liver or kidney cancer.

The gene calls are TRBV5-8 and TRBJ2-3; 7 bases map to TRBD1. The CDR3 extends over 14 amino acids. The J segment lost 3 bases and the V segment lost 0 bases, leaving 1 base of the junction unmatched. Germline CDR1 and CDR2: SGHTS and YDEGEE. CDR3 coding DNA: TGTGCCAGCAGCTTGGACAGGGGAACAGATACGCAGTATTTT. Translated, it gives CASSLDRGTDTQYF.

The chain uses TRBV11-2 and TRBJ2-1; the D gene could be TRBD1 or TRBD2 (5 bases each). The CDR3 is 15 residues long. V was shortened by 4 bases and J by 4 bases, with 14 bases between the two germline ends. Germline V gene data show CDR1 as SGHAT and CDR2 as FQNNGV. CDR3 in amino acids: CASSYTGTDYNEQFF. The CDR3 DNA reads TGTGCCAGCAGCTATACCGGGACGGATTACAATGAGCAGTTCTTC. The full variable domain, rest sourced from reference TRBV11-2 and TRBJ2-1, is EAGVAQSPRYKIIEKRQSVAFWCNPISGHATLYWYQQILGQGPKLLIQFQNNGVVDDSQLPKDRFSAERLKGVDSTLKIQPAKLEDSAVYLCASSYTGTDYNEQFFGPGTRLTVL.

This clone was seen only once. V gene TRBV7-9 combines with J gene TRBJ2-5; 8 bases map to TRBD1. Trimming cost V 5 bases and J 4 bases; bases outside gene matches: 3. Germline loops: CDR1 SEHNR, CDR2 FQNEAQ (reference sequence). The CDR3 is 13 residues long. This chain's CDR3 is CASSVDRAETQYF. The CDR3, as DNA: TGTGCCAGCAGCGTGGACAGGGCAGAGACCCAGTACTTC. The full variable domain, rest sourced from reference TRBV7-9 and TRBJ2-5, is DTGVSQNPRHKITKRGQNVTFRCDPISEHNRLYWYRQTLGQGPEFLTYFQNEAQLEKSRLLSDRFSAERPKGSFSTLEIQRTEQGDSAMYLCASSVDRAETQYFGPGTRLLVL.

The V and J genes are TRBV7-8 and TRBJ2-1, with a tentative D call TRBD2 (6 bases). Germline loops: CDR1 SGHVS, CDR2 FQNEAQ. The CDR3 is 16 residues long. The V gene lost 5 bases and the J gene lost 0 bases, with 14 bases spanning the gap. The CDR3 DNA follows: TGTGCCAGCAGCACCAGCGGGCCGAGCTCCTACAATGAGCAGTTCTTC. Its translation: CASSTSGPSSYNEQFF.

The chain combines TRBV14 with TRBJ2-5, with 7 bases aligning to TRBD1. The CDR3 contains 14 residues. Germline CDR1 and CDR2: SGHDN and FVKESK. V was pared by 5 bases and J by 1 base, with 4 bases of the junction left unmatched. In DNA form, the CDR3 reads TGTGCCAGCAGCAGTAACAGGGGCCAAGAGACCCAGTACTTC. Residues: CASSSNRGQETQYF.

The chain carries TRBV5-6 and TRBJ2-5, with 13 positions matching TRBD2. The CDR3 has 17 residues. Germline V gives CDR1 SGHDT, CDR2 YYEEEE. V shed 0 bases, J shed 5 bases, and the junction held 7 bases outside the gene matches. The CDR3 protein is CASSLAVLAGGPETQYF. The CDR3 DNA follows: TGTGCCAGCAGCTTGGCCGTACTAGCGGGAGGGCCGGAGACCCAGTACTTC. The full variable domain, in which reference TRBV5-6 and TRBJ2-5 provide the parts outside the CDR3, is DAGVTQSPTHLIKTRGQQVTLRCSPKSGHDTVSWYQQALGQGPQFIFQYYEEEERQRGNFPDRFSGHQFPNYSSELNVNALLLGDSALYLCASSLAVLAGGPETQYFGPGTRLLVL.

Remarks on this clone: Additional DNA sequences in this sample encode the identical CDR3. Here the CDR3 reads CATSRDVETQYF. CDR3 in DNA: TGTGCCACCAGCAGAGATGTGGAGACCCAGTACTTC. This rearrangement joins TRBV15 to TRBJ2-5; D not resolved. The CDR3 covers 12 residues. V lost 0 bases and J 5 bases, leaving 4 bases between the germline ends. In germline, CDR1 is LNHNV, CDR2 YYDKDF (reference sequence).

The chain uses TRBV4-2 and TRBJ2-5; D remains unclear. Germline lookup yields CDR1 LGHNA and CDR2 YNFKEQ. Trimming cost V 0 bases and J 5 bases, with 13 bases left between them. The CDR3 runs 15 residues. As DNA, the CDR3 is TGTGCCAGCAGCCAAGATTTGAAGGCGGCGGAGACCCAGTACTTC. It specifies CASSQDLKAAETQYF.

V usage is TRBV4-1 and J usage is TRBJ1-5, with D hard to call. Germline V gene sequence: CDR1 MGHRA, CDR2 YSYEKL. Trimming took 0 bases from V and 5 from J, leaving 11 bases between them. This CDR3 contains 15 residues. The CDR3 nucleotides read TGCGCCAGCAGCCAAGAAGGAGCTGGTGATCAGCCCCAGCATTTT. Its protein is CASSQEGAGDQPQHF.

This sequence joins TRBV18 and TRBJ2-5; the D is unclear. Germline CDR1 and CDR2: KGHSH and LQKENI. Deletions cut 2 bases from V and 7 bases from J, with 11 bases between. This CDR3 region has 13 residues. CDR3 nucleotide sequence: TGTGCCAGCTCACCAGACACGGGTGGGACCCAGTACTTC. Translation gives CASSPDTGGTQYF.

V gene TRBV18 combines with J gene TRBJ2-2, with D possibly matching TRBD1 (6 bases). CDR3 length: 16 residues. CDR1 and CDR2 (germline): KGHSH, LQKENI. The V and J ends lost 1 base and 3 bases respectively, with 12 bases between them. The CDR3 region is CASSPRRGLDTGELFF. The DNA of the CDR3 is TGTGCCAGCTCACCACGCAGGGGATTGGACACCGGGGAGCTGTTTTTT.

Here the CDR3 reads CASSPPGTGNTEAFF. The CDR3 nucleotides are TGTGCCAGCAGTCCCCCGGGGACAGGGAACACTGAAGCTTTCTTT. The chain employs TRBV28 and TRBJ1-1; 8 bases are shared with TRBD1. Germline CDR1 MDHEN, CDR2 SYDVKM. The CDR3 has 15 amino acids. V was pared by 5 bases and J by 1 base, with 6 bases of the junction left unmatched.

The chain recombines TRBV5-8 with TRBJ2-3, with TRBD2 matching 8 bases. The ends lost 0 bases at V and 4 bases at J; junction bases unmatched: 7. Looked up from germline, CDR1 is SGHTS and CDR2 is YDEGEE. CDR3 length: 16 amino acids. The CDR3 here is CASSLVGRALADTQYF. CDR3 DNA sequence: TGTGCCAGCAGCTTGGTCGGGAGGGCCCTCGCAGATACGCAGTATTTT.

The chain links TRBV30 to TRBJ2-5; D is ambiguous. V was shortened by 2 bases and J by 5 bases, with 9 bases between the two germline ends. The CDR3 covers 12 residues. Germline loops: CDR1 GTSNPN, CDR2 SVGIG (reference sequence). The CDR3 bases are TGTGCCTGGAGTCGGACGCAGGAGACCCAGTACTTC. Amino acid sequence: CAWSRTQETQYF.

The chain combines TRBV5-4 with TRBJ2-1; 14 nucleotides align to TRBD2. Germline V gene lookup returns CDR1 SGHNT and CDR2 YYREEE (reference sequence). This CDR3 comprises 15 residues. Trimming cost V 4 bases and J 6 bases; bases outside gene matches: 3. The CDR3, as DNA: TGTGCCAGCAGCACGGGACTAGCGGGAGTCAATGAGCAGTTCTTC. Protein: CASSTGLAGVNEQFF. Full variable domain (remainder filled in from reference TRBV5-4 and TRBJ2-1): ETGVTQSPTHLIKTRGQQVTLRCSSQSGHNTVSWYQQALGQGPQFIFQYYREEENGRGNFPPRFSGLQFPNYSSELNVNALELDDSALYLCASSTGLAGVNEQFFGPGTRLTVL.

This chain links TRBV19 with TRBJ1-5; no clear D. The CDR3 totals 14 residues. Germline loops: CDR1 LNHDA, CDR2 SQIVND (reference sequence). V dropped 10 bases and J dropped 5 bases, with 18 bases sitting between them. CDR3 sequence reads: CATYEARRYQPQHF. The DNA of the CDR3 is TGTGCCACATACGAGGCCCGGAGATATCAGCCCCAGCATTTT.

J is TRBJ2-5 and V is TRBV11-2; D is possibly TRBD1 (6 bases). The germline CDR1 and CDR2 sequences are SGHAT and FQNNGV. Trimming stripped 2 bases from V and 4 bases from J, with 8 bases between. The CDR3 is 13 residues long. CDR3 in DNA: TGTGCCAGCAGCTTACGAGGGGGAGAGACCCAGTACTTC. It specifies CASSLRGGETQYF.

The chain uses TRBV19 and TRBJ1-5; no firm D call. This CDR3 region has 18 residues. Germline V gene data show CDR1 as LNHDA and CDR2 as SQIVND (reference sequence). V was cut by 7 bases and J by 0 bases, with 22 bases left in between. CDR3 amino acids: CASTLEGSWGSSNQPQHF. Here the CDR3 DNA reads TGTGCCAGTACCCTGGAGGGAAGTTGGGGTTCTAGCAATCAGCCCCAGCATTTT.

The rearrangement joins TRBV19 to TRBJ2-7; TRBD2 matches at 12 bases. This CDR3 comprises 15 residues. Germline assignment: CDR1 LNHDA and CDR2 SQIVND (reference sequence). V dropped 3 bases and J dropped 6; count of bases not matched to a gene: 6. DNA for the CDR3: TGTGCCAGTAGTATCCAGACTAGCGGGAGTCTCGAGCAGTACTTC. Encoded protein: CASSIQTSGSLEQYF.

CDR3 sequence reads: CASSLGQLNEKLFF. CDR3 DNA: TGTGCCAGCAGCTTGGGTCAGCTAAATGAAAAACTGTTTTTT. V usage is TRBV5-5 and J usage is TRBJ1-4; unclear D gene. CDR3 length: 14 residues. CDR1 and CDR2 (germline): SGHKS, YYEKEE (reference sequence). The germline V and J ends were trimmed by 0 bases and 5 bases, with 8 bases remaining between them.

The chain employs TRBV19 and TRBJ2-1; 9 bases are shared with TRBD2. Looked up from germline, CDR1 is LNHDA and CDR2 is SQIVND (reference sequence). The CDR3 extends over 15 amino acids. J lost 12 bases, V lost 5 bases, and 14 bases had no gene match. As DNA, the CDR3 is TGTGCCAGTAGTCTGAACTCCGGGACTAGCAAGACGCAGTTCTTC. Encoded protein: CASSLNSGTSKTQFF.